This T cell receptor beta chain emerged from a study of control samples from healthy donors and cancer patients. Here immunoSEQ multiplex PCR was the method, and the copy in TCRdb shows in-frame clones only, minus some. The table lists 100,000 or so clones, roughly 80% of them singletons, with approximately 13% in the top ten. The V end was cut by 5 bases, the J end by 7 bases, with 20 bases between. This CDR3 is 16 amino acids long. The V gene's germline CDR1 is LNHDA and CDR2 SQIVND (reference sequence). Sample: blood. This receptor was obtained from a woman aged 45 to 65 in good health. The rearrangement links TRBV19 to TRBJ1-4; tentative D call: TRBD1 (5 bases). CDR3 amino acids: CASSSLGRLVSEKLFF. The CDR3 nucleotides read TGTGCCAGTAGTTCTTTGGGACGTCTAGTAAGTGAAAAACTGTTTTTT.